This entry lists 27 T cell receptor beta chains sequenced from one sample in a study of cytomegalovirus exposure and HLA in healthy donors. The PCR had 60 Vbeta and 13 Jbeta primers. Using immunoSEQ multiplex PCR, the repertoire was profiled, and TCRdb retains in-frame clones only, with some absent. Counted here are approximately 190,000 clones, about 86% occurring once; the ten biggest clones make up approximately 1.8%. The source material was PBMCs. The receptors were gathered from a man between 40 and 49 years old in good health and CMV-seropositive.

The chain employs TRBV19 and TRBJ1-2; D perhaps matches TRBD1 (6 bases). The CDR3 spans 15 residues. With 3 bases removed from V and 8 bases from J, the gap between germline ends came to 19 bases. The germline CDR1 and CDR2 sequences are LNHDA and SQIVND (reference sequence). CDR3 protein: CASSMISGASSGYTF. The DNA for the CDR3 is TGTGCCAGTAGTATGATCTCAGGGGCTTCGTCCGGCTACACCTTC.

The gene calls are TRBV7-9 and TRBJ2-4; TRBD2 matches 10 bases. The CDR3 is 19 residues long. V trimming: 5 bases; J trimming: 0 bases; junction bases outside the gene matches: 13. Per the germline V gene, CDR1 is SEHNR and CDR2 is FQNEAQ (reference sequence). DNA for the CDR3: TGTGCCAGCAGCCCTCATAAGGTAGCGGGAGGACTAGCCAAAAACATTCAGTACTTC. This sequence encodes CASSPHKVAGGLAKNIQYF.

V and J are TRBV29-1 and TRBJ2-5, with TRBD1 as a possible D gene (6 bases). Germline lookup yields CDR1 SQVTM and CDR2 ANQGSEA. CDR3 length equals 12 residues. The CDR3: CIFTGNQETQYF. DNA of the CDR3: TGCATCTTCACAGGGAACCAAGAGACCCAGTACTTC.

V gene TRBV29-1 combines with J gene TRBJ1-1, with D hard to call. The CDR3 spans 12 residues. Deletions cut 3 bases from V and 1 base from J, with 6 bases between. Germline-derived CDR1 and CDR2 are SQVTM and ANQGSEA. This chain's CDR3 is CSVDQRNTEAFF. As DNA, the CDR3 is TGCAGCGTTGATCAGCGGAACACTGAAGCTTTCTTT.

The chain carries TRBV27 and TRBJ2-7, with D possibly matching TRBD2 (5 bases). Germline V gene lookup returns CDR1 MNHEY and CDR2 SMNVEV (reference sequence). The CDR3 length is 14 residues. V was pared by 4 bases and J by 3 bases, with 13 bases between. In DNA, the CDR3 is TGTGCCAGCAGTTCAACCTCGGGGTACTACGAGCAGTACTTC. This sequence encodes CASSSTSGYYEQYF.

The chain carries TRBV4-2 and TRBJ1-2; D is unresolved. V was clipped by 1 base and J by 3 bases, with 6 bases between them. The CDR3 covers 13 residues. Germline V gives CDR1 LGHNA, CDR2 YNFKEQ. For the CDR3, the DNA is TGTGCCAGCAGCCAAGGGCAGGACTATGGCTACACCTTC. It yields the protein CASSQGQDYGYTF.

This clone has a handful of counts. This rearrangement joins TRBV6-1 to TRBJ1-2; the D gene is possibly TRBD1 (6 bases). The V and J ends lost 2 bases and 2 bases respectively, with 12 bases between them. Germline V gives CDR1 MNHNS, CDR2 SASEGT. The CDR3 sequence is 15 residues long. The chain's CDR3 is CASSEFAGVNYGYTF. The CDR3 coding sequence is TGTGCCAGCAGTGAATTCGCAGGGGTAAACTATGGCTACACCTTC.

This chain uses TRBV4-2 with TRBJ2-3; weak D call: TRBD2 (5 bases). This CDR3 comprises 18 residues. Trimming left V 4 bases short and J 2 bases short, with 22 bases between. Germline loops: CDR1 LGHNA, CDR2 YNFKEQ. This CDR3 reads CASSPQTPGSFSTDTQYF. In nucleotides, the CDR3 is TGTGCCAGCAGCCCTCAAACTCCGGGGTCGTTTTCCACAGATACGCAGTATTTT.

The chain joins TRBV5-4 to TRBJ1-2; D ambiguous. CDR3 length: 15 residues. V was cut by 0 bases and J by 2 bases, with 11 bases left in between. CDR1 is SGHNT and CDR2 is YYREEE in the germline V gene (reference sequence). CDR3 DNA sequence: TGTGCCAGCAGCTTGGTCGCAACAGAAAACTATGGCTACACCTTC. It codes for CASSLVATENYGYTF.

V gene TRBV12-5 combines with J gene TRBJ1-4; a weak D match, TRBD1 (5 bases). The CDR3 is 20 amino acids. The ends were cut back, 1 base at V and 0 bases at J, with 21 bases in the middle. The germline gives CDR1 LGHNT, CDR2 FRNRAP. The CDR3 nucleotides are TGTGCTAGTGGTTTGGCCCGAGGGGTGGCGGGAGGGACAACTAATGAAAAACTGTTTTTT. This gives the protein CASGLARGVAGGTTNEKLFF.

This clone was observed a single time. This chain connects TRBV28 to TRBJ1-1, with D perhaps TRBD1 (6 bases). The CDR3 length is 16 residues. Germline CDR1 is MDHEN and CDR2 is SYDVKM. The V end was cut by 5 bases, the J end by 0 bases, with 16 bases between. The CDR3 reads CASSRAGDPMNTEAFF. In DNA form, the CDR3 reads TGTGCCAGCAGTCGCGCAGGGGATCCAATGAACACTGAAGCTTTCTTT.

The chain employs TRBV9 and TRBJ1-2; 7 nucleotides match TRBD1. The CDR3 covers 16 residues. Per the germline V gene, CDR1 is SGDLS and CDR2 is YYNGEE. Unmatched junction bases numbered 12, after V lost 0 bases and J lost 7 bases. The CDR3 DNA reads TGTGCCAGCAGCGTAGTAGCAGGGGGACAAGAGAGTGGCTACACCTTC. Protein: CASSVVAGGQESGYTF.

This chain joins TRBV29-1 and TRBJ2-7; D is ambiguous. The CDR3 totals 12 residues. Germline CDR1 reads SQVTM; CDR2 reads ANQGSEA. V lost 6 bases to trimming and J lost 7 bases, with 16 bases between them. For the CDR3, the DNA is TGCAGCGTCTCTACCACTGGTCGGGAGCAGTACTTC. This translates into CSVSTTGREQYF.

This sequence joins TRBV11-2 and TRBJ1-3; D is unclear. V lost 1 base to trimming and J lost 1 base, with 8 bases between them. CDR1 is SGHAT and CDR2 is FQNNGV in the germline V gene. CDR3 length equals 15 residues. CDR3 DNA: TGTGCCAGCAGCTTAGGAGGGAATTCTGGAAACACCATATATTTT. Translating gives CASSLGGNSGNTIYF.

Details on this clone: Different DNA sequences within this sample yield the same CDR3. The CDR3 is CASSLGQTNTGELFF. Written as DNA, the CDR3 is TGCGCCAGCAGCTTGGGACAGACGAACACCGGGGAGCTGTTTTTT. This chain links TRBV5-1 with TRBJ2-2; the D gene is possibly TRBD1 (5 bases). CDR1 is SGHRS, CDR2 YFSETQ, per germline. This CDR3 contains 15 residues. The germline V and J ends were trimmed by 0 bases and 0 bases, with 6 bases remaining between them.

The CDR3 here is CASSVSGQNTEAFF. The CDR3 DNA is TGTGCCAGCAGCGTGTCGGGACAGAACACTGAAGCTTTCTTT. V and J are TRBV9 and TRBJ1-1; tentatively, D is TRBD1 (6 bases). The CDR3 sequence is 14 residues long. Germline CDR1 is SGDLS and CDR2 is YYNGEE. The V gene lost 2 bases and the J gene lost 1 base, with 9 bases spanning the gap.

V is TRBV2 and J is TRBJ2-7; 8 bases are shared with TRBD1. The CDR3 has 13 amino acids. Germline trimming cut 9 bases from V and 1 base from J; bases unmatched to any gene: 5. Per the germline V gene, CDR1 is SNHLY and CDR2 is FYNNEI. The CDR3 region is CASQGAVSYEQYF. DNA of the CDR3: TGTGCCAGTCAGGGGGCGGTTTCCTACGAGCAGTACTTC.

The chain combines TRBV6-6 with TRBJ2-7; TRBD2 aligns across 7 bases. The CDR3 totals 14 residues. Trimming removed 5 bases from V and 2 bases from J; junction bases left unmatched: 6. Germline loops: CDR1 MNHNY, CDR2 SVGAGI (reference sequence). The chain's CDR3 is CASSPPGGTYEQYF. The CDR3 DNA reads TGTGCCAGCAGTCCCCCCGGGGGGACCTACGAGCAGTACTTC.

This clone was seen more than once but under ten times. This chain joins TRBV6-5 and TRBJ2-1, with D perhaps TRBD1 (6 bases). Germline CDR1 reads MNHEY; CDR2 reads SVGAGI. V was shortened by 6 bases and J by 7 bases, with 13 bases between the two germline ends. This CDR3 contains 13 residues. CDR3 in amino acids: CASRQGRQNEQFF. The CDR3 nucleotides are TGTGCCAGCAGACAGGGACGGCAGAATGAGCAGTTCTTC.

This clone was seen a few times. The CDR3 region has the DNA TGCAGCGTTGAAGATACGGGTGCGGAGCAGTACTTC. The encoded protein is CSVEDTGAEQYF. The V and J genes are TRBV29-1 and TRBJ2-7; D not certain. Germline V gene data show CDR1 as SQVTM and CDR2 as ANQGSEA. The CDR3 spans 12 residues. V lost 0 bases and J 7 bases, leaving 10 bases between the germline ends.

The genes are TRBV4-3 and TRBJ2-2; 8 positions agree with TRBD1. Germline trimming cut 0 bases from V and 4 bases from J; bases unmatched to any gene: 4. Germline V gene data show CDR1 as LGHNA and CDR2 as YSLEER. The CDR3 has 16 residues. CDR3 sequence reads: CASSQDPTGATGELFF. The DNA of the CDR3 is TGCGCCAGCAGCCAAGATCCGACAGGGGCCACCGGGGAGCTGTTTTTT.

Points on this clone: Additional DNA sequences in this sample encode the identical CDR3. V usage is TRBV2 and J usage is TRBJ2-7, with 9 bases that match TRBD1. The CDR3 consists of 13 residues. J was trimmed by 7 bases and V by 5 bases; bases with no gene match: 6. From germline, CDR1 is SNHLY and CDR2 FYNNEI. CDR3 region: CASSRDRAGEQYF. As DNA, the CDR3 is TGTGCCAGCAGTCGGGACAGGGCTGGAGAGCAGTACTTC.

The DNA for the CDR3 is TGCGCCAGCCCCTCCCAACTTGGACAGTACACCGGGGAGCTGTTTTTT. It encodes CASPSQLGQYTGELFF. The chain employs TRBV10-1 and TRBJ2-2; possibly TRBD1 for D (6 bases). Germline-derived CDR1 and CDR2 are WNHNN and SYGVQD (reference sequence). This CDR3 comprises 16 residues. Deletions cut 8 bases from V and 3 bases from J, with 19 bases between.

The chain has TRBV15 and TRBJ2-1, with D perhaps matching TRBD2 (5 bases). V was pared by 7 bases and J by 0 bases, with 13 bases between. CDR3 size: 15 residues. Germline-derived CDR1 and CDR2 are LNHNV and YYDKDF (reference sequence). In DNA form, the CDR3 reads TGTGCCACCACCATCAAGCGGAGCTCCTACAATGAGCAGTTCTTC. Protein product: CATTIKRSSYNEQFF.

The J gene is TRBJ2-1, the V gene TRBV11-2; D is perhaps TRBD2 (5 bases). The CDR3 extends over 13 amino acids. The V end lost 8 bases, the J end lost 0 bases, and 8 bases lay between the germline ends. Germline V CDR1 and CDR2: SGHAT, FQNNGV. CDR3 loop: CASLADSYNEQFF. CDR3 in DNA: TGTGCCAGCCTAGCCGACTCCTACAATGAGCAGTTCTTC.

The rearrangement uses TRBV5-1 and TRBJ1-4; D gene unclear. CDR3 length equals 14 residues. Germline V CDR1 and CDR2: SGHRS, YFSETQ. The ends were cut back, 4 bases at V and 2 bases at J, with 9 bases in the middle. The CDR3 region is CASSIGRTNEKLFF. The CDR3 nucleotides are TGCGCCAGCAGCATCGGTCGTACTAATGAAAAACTGTTTTTT.

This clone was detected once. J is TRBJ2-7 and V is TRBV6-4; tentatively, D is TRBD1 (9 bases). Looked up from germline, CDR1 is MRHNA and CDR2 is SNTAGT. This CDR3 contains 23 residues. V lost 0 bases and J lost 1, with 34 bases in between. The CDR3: CASSDSLQGARIASGRPSYEQYF. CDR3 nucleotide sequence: TGTGCCAGCAGTGACTCGCTACAGGGGGCGCGAATCGCTAGCGGGCGTCCATCCTACGAGCAGTACTTC.